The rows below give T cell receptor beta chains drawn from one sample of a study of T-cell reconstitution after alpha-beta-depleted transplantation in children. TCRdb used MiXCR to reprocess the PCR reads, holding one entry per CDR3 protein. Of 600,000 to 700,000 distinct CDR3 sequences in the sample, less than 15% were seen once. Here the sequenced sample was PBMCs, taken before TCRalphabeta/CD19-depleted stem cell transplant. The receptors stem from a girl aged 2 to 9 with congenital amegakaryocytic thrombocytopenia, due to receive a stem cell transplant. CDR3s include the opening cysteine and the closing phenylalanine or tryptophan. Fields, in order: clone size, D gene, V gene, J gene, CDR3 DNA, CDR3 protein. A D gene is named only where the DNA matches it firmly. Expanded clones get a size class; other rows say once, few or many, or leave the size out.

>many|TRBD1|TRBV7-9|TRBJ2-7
TGTGCCAGCAGCTTAGCCGGGACAGTCTACGAGCAGTACTTC
CASSLAGTVYEQYF
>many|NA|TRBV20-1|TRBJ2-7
TGCAGTGCTAGACTATCCTACGAGCAGTACTTC
CSARLSYEQYF
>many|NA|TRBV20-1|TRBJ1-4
TGCAGTGCTGGTGGCGATGAAAAACTGTTTTTT
CSAGGDEKLFF
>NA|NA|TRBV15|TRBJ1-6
TGTGCCACCAGCAGCCAGACATCGGGTTCACCCCTCCACTTT
CATSSQTSGSPLHF
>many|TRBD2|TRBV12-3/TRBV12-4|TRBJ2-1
TGTGCCAGCAGACTAGGGACTAGCGGGAGAATCGATGAGCAGTTCTTC
CASRLGTSGRIDEQFF
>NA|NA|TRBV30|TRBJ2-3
TGTGCCTGGAGTGTACCTGCTCCAGATACGCAGTATTTT
CAWSVPAPDTQYF
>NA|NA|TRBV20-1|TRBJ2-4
TGCAGTGCTAGCAGTAGTATGTGGGCCAGATCAATAAAAAACATTCAGTACTTC
CSASSSMWARSIKNIQYF
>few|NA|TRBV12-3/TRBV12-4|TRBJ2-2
TGTGCCAGCAGTAAAACCCCGGGATCCTACACCGGGGAGCTGTTTTTT
CASSKTPGSYTGELFF
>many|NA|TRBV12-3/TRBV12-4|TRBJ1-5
TGTGCCAGCAGTCCGGTGGGGTCTAATCAGCCCCAGCATTTT
CASSPVGSNQPQHF
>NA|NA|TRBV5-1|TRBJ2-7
TGCGCCAGCGGGCATACCTCCTACGAGCAGTACTTC
CASGHTSYEQYF
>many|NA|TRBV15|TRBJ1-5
TGTGCCACCAGTCCTTCAGGGAGGGTAAGACAGCCCCAGCATTTT
CATSPSGRVRQPQHF
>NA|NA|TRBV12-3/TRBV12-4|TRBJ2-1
TGTGCCAGCAGTCGCGACAGGACTTGGGTCGGGCAGTTCTTC
CASSRDRTWVGQFF
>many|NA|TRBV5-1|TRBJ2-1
TGCGCCAGCAGCCCGGCCGAGGGGGGGTACAATGAGCAGTTCTTC
CASSPAEGGYNEQFF
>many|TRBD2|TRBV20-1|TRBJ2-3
TGCAGTGCTAGGTACGGCCAGCGGGGGCTCCCAGATACGCAGTATTTT
CSARYGQRGLPDTQYF
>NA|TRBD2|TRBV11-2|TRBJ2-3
TGTGCCAGCAGCCCCGGGAAGCGGGAGTACCCAGATACGCAGTATTTT
CASSPGKREYPDTQYF
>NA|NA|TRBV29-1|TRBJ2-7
TGCAGCGTTTTACCAGGCTTCCTGGAATCCGAGCAGTACTTC
CSVLPGFLESEQYF
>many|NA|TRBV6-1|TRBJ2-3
TGTGCCAGCAGCCCTACTTATTCCGGATTTACTAGCACAGATACGCAGTATTTT
CASSPTYSGFTSTDTQYF
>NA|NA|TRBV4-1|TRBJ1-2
TGCGCCAGCAGCCAAGATAGGGGCAGATACGTCTATGGCTACACCTTC
CASSQDRGRYVYGYTF
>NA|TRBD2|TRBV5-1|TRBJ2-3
TGCGCCAGCACTCCTTCCGGGACTAGCGGAGATACGCAGTATTTT
CASTPSGTSGDTQYF
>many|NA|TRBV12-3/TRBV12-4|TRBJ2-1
TGTGCCAGCAGCGCCCCTTTTAAGTCCTACAATGAGCAGTTCTTC
CASSAPFKSYNEQFF
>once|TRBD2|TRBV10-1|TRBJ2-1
TGCGCCAGCGCGGCTAGCGGGAGGTTCAATGAGCAGTTCTTC
CASAASGRFNEQFF
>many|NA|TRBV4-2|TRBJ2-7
TGTGCCAGCAGCCAAGATTATTCGGCTGGCTACTCCTACGAGCAGTACTTC
CASSQDYSAGYSYEQYF
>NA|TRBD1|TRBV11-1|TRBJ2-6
TGTGCCAGCACCTTTCCATCCTTCCGGGACAGGGAGGCTGGGGCCAACGTCCTGACTTTC
CASTFPSFRDREAGANVLTF
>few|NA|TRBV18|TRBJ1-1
TGTGCCAGCTCACCGTCGGGGCGCCTCACTGAAGCTTTCTTT
CASSPSGRLTEAFF
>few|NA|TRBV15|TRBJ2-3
TGTGCCACCAGCAGAGGACGGGTTAGCACAGATACGCAGTATTTT
CATSRGRVSTDTQYF
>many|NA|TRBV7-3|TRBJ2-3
TGTGCCAGCAGCTTAATAGCCAGGGGCACAGATACGCAGTATTTT
CASSLIARGTDTQYF
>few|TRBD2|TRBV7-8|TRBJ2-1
TGTGCCAGCAGCCCCGCAAGTGGTAGGTTTTGGCGGGAGGGCCAGGATGAGCAGTTCTTC
CASSPASGRFWREGQDEQFF
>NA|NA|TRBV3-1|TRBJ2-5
TGTGCCAGCAGCCAAGAGGGACACGGGGAGACCCAGTACTTC
CASSQEGHGETQYF
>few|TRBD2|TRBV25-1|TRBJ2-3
TGTGCCACCGGGACTAGCGGGAGGGGACGCACAGATACGCAGTATTTT
CATGTSGRGRTDTQYF
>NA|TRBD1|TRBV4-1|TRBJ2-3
TGCGCCAGCAGCTCAGAGGGGGCAAACCACCCCACAGATACGCAGTATTTT
CASSSEGANHPTDTQYF
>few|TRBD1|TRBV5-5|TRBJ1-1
TGTGCCAGCAGCCCGACCGACAGGGGCGAAGCTTTCTTT
CASSPTDRGEAFF
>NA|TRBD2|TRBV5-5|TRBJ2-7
TGTGCCAGCAGCCCAGGACTAGCGAGTCCCTACGAGCAGTACTTC
CASSPGLASPYEQYF
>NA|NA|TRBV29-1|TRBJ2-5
TGCAGCGTTCGTGCAGGGGAAGTGACCCAGTACTTC
CSVRAGEVTQYF
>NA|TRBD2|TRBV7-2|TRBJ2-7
TGTGCCAGCAGCTACTCTAGCGGGGGGCACTACGAGCAGTACTTC
CASSYSSGGHYEQYF
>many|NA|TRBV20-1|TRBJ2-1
TGCAGTGGGCGTAGAAATTTAGCGGATATATCCTACAATGAGCAGTTCTTC
CSGRRNLADISYNEQFF
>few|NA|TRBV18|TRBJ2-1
TGTGCCAGCTCCCCGGGTCAGGGAGGCGATGAGCAGTTCTTC
CASSPGQGGDEQFF
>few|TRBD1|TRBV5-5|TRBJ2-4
TGTGCCAGCAGCTTGGGGCGGACAGGGGACGAAAACATTCAGTACTTC
CASSLGRTGDENIQYF
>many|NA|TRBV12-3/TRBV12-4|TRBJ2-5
TGTGCCAGCAGTTTGAAAGGAGGACAAGAGACCCAGTACTTC
CASSLKGGQETQYF
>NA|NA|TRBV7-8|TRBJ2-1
TGTGCCAGCAGCTTAAGCTACGGGGGCGGGCACTACAATGAGCAGTTCTTC
CASSLSYGGGHYNEQFF
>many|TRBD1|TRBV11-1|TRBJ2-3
TGTGCCAGCAGCCCTCCACGACCGGAACAGGGGGCAACAGATACGCAGTATTTT
CASSPPRPEQGATDTQYF
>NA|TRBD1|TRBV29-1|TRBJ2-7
TGCAGCGTCCGTGGGACAGGGCTATACGAGCAGTACTTC
CSVRGTGLYEQYF
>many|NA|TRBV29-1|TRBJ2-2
TGCAGCGTTGAGGAGTCGGGGATGGGCACCGGGGAGCTGTTTTTT
CSVEESGMGTGELFF
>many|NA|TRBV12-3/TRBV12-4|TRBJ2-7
TGTGCCAGCAGTAGGACACGCTACGAGCAGTACTTC
CASSRTRYEQYF
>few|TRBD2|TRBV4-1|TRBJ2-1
TGCGCCAGCAGCCAAGCGTGGCTAGCGGGAGTGAATGAGCAGTTCTTC
CASSQAWLAGVNEQFF
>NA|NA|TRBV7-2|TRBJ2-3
TGTGCCAGCAGCCGCGTCGGGTCAGATACGCAGTATTTT
CASSRVGSDTQYF
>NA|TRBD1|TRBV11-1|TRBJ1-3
TGTGCCAGCAGCTCCAAGGAGGGACAGGGGTTCTCTGGAAACACCATATATTTT
CASSSKEGQGFSGNTIYF
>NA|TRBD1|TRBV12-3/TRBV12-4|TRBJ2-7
TGTGCCAGCAGTCCTAGAACGGGACAGGGGATCGGGGGGCAGTACTTC
CASSPRTGQGIGGQYF
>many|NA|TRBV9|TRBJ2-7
TGTGCCAGCAGCGTAGGGACAAACTCCTACGAGCAGTACTTC
CASSVGTNSYEQYF
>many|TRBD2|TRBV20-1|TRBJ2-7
TGCAGTGCTAGTCGGTTAGCGGGCGGGACGGGGTTATACGAGCAGTACTTC
CSASRLAGGTGLYEQYF
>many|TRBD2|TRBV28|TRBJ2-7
TGTGCCAGCAGTTTATTGGGGCGGGAGGCCTCCTACGAGCAGTACTTC
CASSLLGREASYEQYF
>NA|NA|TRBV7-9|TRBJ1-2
TGTGCCAGCAGCCCCGGATTGGGGGTGGGCTACACCTTC
CASSPGLGVGYTF
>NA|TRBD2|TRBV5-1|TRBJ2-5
TGCGCCAGCAGCTTGAGACTAGCGGAATTCCAAGAGACCCAGTACTTC
CASSLRLAEFQETQYF
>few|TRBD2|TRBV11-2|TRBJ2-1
TGTGCCAGCAGCGACTTTAGCGGGACTCGGAATGAGCAGTTCTTC
CASSDFSGTRNEQFF
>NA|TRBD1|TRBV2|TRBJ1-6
TGTGCCAGCAGTGGGCCCCGGGACAGTAATTCACCCCTCCACTTT
CASSGPRDSNSPLHF
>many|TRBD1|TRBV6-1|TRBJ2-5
TGTGCCAGCCGGAGCGGACAGGGGGCGGAGACCCAGTACTTC
CASRSGQGAETQYF